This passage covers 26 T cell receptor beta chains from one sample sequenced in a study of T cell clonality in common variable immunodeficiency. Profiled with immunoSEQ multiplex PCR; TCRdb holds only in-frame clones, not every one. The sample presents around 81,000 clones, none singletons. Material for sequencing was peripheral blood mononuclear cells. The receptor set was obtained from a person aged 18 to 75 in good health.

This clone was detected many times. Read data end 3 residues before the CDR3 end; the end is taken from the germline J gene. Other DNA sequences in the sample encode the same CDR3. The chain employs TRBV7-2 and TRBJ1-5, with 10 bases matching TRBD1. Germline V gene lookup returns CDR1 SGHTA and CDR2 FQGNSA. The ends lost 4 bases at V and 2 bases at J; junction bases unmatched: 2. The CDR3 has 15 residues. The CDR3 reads CASSSGQGGNQPQHF. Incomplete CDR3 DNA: TGTGCCAGCAGCTCCGGACAGGGGGGCAATCAGCCC.

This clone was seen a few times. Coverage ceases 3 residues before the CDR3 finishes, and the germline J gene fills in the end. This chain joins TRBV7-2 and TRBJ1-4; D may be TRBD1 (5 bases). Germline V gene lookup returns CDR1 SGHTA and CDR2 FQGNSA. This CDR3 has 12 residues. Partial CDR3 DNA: TGTGCCAGCAGCGGGGCCCCTTGGAAA. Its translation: CASSGAPWK. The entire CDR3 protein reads CASSGAPWKLFF.

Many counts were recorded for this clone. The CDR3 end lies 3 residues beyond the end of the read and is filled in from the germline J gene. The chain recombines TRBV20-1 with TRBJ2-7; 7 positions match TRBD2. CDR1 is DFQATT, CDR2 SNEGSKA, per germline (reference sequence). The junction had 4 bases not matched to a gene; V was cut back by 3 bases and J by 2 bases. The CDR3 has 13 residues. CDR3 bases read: TGCAGTGCTAGCCTAGCGGCGACCTACGAG. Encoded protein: CSASLAATYE. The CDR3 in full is CSASLAATYEQYF.

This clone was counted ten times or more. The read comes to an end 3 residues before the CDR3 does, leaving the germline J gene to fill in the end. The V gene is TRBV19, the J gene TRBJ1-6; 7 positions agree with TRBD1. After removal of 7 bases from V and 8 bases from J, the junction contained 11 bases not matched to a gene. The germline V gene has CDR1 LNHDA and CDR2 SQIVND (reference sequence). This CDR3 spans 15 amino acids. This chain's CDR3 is CASTGRQGQDSPLHF. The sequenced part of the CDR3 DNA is TGTGCCAGTACAGGCAGACAGGGTCAGGATTCACCC.

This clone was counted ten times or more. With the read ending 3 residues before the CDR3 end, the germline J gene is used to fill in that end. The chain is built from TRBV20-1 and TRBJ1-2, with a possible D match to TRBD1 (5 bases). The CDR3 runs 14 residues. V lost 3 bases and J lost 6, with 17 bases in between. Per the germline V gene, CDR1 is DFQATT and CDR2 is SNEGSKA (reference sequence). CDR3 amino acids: CSARNQGLKDGYTF. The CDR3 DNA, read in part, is TGCAGTGCTAGGAACCAGGGCCTGAAGGATGGC.

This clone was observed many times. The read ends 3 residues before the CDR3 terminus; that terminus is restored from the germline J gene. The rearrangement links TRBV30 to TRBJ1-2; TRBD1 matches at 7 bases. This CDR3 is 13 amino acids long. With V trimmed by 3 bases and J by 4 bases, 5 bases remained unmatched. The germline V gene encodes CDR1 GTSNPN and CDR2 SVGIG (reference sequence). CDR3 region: CAWSGQAIYGYTF. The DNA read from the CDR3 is TGTGCCTGGAGCGGACAGGCGATCTATGGC.

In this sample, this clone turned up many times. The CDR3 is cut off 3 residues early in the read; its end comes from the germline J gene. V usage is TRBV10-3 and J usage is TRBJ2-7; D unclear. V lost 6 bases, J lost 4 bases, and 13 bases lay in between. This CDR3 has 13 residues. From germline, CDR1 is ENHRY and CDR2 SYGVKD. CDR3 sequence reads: CAIRAVVDYEQYF. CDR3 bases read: TGTGCCATCAGGGCCGTCGTCGATTACGAG.

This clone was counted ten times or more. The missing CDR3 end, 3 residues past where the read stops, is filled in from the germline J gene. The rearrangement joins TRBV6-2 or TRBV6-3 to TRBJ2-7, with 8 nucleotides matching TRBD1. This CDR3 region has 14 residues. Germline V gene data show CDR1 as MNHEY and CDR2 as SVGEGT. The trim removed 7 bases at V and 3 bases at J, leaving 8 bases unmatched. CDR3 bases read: TGTGCCAGCACCCCTATAACAGGGGGCTACGAG. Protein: CASTPITGGYE. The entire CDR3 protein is CASTPITGGYEQYF.

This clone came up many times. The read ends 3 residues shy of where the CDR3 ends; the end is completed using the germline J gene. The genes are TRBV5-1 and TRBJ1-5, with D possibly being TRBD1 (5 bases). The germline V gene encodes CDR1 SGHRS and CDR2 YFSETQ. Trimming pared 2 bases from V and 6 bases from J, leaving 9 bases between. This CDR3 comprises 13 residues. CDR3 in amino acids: CASSLERGQPQHF. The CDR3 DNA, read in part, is TGCGCCAGCAGCTTAGAGAGGGGTCAGCCC.

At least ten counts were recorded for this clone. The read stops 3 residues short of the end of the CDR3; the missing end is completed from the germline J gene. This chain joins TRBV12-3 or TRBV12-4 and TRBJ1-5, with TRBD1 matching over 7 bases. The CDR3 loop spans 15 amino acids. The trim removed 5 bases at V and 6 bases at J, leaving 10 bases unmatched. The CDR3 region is CASSLTGSSIQPQHF. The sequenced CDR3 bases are TGTGCCAGCAGTCTGACAGGGTCCTCAATTCAGCCC.

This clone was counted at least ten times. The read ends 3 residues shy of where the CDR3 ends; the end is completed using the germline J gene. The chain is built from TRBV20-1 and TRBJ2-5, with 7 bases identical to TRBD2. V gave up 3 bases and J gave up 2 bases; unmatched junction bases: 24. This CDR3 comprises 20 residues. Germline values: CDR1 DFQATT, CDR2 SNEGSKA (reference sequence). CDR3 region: CSARIGAPLAEADPQETQYF. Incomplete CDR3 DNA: TGCAGTGCTAGGATCGGGGCGCCCCTAGCGGAGGCGGACCCGCAAGAGACC.

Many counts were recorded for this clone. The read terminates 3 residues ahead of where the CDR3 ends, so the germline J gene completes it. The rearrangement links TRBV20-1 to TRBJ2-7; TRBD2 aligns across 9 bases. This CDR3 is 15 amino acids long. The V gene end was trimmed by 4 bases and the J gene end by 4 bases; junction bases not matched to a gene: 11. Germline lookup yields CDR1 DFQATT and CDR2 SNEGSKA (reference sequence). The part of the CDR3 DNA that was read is TGCAGTGCTACCCACCCGAGGACTAGCGCGTACGAG. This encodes CSATHPRTSAYE. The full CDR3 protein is CSATHPRTSAYEQYF.

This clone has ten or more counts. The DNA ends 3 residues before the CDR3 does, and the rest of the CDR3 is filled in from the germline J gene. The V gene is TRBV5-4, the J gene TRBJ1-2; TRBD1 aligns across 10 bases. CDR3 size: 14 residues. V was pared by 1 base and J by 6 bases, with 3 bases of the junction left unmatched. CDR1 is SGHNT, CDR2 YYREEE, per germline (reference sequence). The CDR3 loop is CASSLTGTGDGYTF. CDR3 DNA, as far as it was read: TGTGCCAGCAGCTTGACCGGGACAGGGGATGGC.

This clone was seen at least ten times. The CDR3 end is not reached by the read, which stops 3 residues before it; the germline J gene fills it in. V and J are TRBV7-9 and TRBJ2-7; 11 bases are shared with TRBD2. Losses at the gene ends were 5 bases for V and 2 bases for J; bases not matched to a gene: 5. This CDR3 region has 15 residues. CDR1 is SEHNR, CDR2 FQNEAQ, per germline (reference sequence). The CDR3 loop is CASSGGLAAAYEQYF. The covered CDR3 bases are TGTGCCAGCAGCGGGGGACTAGCGGCGGCCTACGAG.

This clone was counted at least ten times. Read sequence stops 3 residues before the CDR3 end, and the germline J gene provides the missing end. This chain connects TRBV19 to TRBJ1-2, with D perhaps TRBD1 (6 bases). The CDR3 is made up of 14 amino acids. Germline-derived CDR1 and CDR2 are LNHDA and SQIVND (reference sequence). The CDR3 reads CASSIPQGLSGYTF. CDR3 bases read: TGTGCCAGTAGTATTCCTCAGGGGTTGAGCGGC. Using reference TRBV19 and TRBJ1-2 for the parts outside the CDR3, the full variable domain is DGGITQSPKYLFRKEGQNVTLSCEQNLNHDAMYWYRQDPGQGLRLIYYSQIVNDFQKGDIAEGYSVSREKKESFPLTVTSAQKNPTAFYLCASSIPQGLSGYTFGSGTRLTVV.

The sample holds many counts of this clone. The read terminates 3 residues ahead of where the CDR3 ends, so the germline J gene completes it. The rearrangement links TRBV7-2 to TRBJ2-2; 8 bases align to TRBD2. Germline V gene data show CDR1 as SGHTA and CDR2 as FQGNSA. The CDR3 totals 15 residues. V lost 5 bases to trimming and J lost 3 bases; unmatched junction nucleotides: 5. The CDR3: CASSQRREDTGELFF. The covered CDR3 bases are TGTGCCAGCAGCCAGAGGCGGGAGGACACCGGGGAG.

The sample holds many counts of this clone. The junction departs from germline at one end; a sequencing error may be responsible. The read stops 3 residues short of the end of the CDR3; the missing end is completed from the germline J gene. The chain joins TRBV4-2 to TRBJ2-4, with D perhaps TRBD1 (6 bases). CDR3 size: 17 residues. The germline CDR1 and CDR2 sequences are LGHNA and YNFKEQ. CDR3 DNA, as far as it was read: TGCGCCAGCAGCCAAGTGGGCAGGGGAATAGGCAGGAACATT. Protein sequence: CASSQVGRGIGRNI. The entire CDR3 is CASSQVGRGIGRNIQYF.

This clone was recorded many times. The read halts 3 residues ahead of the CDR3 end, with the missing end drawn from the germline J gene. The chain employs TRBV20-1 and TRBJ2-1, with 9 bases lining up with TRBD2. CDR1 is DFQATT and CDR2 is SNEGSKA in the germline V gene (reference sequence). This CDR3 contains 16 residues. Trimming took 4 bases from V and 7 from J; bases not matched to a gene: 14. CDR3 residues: CSAIPLGGRAWNEQFF. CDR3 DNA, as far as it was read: TGCAGTGCTATCCCCCTGGGCGGGAGGGCCTGGAATGAG.

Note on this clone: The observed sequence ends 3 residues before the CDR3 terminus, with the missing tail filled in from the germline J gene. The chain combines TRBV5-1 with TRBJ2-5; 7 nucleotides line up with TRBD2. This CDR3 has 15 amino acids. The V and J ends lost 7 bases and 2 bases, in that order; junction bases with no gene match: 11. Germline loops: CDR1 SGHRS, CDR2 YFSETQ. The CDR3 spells CASGILAAQQETQYF. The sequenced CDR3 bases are TGCGCCAGCGGCATCCTAGCGGCACAGCAAGAGACC.

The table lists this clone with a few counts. The CDR3: CASSEGNTGGYGYTF. CDR3 bases read: TGCGCCAGCAGTGAGGGAAACACAGGGGGCTATGGC. The rearrangement uses TRBV10-2 and TRBJ1-2, with TRBD1 identical over 8 bases. The read terminates 3 residues before the CDR3 end, so the remaining end is supplied by the germline J gene. The junction had 6 bases not matched to a gene; V was cut back by 2 bases and J by 4 bases. CDR3 length: 15 residues. The germline CDR1 and CDR2 sequences are WSHSY and SAAADI.

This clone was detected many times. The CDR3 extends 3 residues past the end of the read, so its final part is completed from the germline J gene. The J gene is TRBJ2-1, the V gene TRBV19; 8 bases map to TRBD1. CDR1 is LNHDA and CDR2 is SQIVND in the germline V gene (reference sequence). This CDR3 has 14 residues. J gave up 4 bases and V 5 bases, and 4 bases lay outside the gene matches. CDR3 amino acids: CASSQQGVYNEQFF. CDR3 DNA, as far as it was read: TGTGCCAGTAGTCAACAGGGGGTATACAATGAG.

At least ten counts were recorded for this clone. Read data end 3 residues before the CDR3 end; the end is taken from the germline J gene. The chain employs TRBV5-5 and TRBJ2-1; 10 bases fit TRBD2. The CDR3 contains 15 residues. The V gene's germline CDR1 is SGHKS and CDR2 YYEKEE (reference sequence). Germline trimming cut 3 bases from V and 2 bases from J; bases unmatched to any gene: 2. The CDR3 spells CASSSTSGAYNEQFF. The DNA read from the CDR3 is TGTGCCAGCAGCTCTACTAGCGGGGCCTACAATGAG.

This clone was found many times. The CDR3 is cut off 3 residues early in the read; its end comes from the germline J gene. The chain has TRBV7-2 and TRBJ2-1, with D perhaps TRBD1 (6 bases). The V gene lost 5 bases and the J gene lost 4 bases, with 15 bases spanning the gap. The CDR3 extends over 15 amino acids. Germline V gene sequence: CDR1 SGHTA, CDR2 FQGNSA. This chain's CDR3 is CASSRQETLYNEQFF. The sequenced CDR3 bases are TGTGCCAGCAGCAGACAGGAGACCTTATACAATGAG.

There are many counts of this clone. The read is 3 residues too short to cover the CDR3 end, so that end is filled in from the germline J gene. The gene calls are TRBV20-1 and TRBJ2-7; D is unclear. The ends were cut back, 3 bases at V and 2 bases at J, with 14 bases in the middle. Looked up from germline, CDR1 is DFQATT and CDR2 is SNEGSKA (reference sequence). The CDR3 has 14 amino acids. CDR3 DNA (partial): TGCAGTGCTAGGCGGCAGAGTTTCACCTACGAG. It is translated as CSARRQSFTYE. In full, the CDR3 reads CSARRQSFTYEQYF.

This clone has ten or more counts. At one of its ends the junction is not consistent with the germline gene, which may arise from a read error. The CDR3 loop is CASSQDGASTDTQYF. The CDR3 DNA, read in part, is TGCGCCAGCAGCCAAGATGGGGCTAGCACAGATACG. The rearrangement uses TRBV4-2 and TRBJ2-3, with D possibly TRBD1 on 5 matching bases. Coverage ceases 3 residues before the CDR3 finishes, and the germline J gene fills in the end. The CDR3 extends over 15 amino acids. Germline CDR1 is LGHNA and CDR2 is YNFKEQ.

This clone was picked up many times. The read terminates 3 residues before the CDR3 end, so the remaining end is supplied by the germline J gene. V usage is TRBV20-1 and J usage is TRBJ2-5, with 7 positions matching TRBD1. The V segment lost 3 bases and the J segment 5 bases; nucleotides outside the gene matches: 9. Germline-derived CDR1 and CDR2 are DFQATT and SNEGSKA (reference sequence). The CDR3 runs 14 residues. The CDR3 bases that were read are TGCAGTGCTAGGACAGGGATTGGGTGGGAGACC. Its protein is CSARTGIGWET. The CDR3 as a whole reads CSARTGIGWETQYF.